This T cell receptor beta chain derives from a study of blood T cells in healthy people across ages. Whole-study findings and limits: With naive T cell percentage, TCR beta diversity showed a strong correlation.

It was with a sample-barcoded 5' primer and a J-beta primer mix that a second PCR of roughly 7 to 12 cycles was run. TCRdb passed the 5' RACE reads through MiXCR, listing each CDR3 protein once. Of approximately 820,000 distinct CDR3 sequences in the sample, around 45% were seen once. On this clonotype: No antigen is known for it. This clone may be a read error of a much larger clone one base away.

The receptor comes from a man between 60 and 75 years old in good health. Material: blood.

CDR3 bases: TGCGCCAGCAGCCAAGTGAAGGGGCCCCAAGAGAACCAGTACTTC. It is translated as CASSQVKGPQENQYF. V usage is TRBV4-1 and J usage is TRBJ2-5, with D possibly matching TRBD1 (5 bases). Germline V gives CDR1 MGHRA, CDR2 YSYEKL. The CDR3 length is 15 residues.